This T cell receptor beta chain derives from a study of T cells after yellow fever vaccination. Findings of the study overall: A large majority of primary-vaccination clones showed up again after the booster (approximately 95% CD4, 85% to 90% CD8). Contamination of FACS-sorted repertoires by abundant clonotypes from the bulk population could occur. CD4 and CD8 compartments shared a small share of clonotypes.

Germline CDR1 reads SGHNT; CDR2 reads YYREEE (reference sequence). This CDR3 contains 15 residues. Trimming shortened V by 3 bases and J by 2 bases, and 12 bases separated the two germline ends. This clonotype was recorded a few times. No antigen is known for it. TCRdb processed the 5' RACE reads anew with MiXCR; each CDR3 protein has one entry. Among about 220,000 distinct CDR3 sequences, approximately 3% were seen once, and the ten largest hold 2.5% to 3.5%. This chain joins TRBV5-4 and TRBJ2-1; D possibly corresponds to TRBD2 (5 bases). The origin of this receptor is a man between 18 and 29 years old who received the YFV17D yellow fever vaccine. The sample in question was CD4+ T cells sorted from PBMCs, obtained 10 days after the yellow fever booster vaccination. This CDR3 reads CASSSGLDTYNEQFF. CDR3 sequence (DNA): TGTGCCAGCAGCTCTGGACTGGATACCTACAATGAGCAGTTCTTC.